This entry lists 31 T cell receptor beta chains sequenced from one sample in a study of OX40 agonist ivuxolimab in advanced cancers. Sequencing used immunoSEQ multiplex PCR; TCRdb keeps in-frame clones, though not all of them. The sample gives about 68,000 clones, under 90% of which show up once; about 0.66% is in the top ten. This specimen was CD4+ or CD8+ T cells sorted from blood, taken in a trial of the OX40 agonist ivuxolimab. The receptors were sampled from an adult with an advanced solid tumor such as melanoma, head and neck, liver or kidney cancer.

This clone was observed a single time. The rearrangement joins TRBV5-4 to TRBJ2-4; D gene unclear. Trimming shortened V by 3 bases and J by 2 bases, and 18 bases separated the two germline ends. CDR3 length equals 17 residues. Germline V gives CDR1 SGHNT, CDR2 YYREEE (reference sequence). The CDR3: CASSSATRALTKNIQYF. Here the CDR3 DNA reads TGTGCCAGCAGCTCCGCCACAAGGGCTCTTACCAAAAACATTCAGTACTTC.

The rearrangement links TRBV2 to TRBJ1-1; TRBD1 agrees at 9 bases. V dropped 8 bases and J dropped 5; count of bases not matched to a gene: 9. This CDR3 has 14 amino acids. Germline V gene lookup returns CDR1 SNHLY and CDR2 FYNNEI. CDR3 nucleotides: TGTGCCAGCGGAGAACAGGGGGCGAGTACTGAAGCTTTCTTT. Residues: CASGEQGASTEAFF.

V usage is TRBV11-2 and J usage is TRBJ1-1, with D possibly TRBD1 on 5 matching bases. Trimming cost V 5 bases and J 6 bases, with 16 bases left between them. The CDR3 sequence is 14 residues long. Germline assignment: CDR1 SGHAT and CDR2 FQNNGV. The CDR3, as DNA: TGTGCCAGCAGCGGGAGCAGGGTCTGGGCTGAAGCTTTCTTT. It codes for CASSGSRVWAEAFF.

The chain couples TRBV7-2 to TRBJ1-4; possibly TRBD1 for D (5 bases). Trimming took 5 bases from V and 8 from J, leaving 15 bases between them. The germline V gene encodes CDR1 SGHTA and CDR2 FQGNSA. The CDR3 has 14 residues. The CDR3 loop reads CASSPAGIGEKLFF. The CDR3 coding sequence is TGTGCCAGCAGCCCGGCAGGGATCGGGGAAAAACTGTTTTTT. Complete variable domain (other parts from reference TRBV7-2 and TRBJ1-4): GAGVSQSPSNKVTEKGKDVELRCDPISGHTALYWYRQSLGQGLEFLIYFQGNSAPDKSGLPSDRFSAERTGGSVSTLTIQRTQQEDSAVYLCASSPAGIGEKLFFGSGTQLSVL.

This chain connects TRBV4-3 to TRBJ2-5; 10 bases line up with TRBD2. Germline CDR1 is LGHNA and CDR2 is YSLEER. This CDR3 has 16 residues. V lost 1 base, J lost 5 bases, and 7 bases stayed unmatched. The DNA for the CDR3 is TGCGCCAGCAGCCAAGCCCTAGCGGGGGTTTTTGAGACCCAGTACTTC. It specifies CASSQALAGVFETQYF.

V usage is TRBV18 and J usage is TRBJ2-7; the D call may be TRBD1 or TRBD2 (5 bases each). CDR1 and CDR2 from the germline V gene are KGHSH and LQKENI. This CDR3 contains 19 residues. V was pared by 1 base and J by 5 bases, with 27 bases between. DNA for the CDR3: TGTGCCAGCTCACCACTCTTAAAGGGGCCCGGGACGGTGAACAACGAGCAGTACTTC. This gives the protein CASSPLLKGPGTVNNEQYF.

This clone was detected only once. The V and J genes are TRBV18 and TRBJ2-5, with 7 bases fitting TRBD2. Germline CDR1 and CDR2: KGHSH and LQKENI. Losses at the gene ends were 0 bases for V and 3 bases for J; bases not matched to a gene: 4. The CDR3 length is 15 residues. The CDR3 spells CASSPPSLAEETQYF. In nucleotides, the CDR3 is TGTGCCAGCTCACCACCGTCCCTAGCGGAAGAGACCCAGTACTTC.

The chain carries TRBV4-3 and TRBJ1-5; 8 positions agree with TRBD1. Per the germline V gene, CDR1 is LGHNA and CDR2 is YSLEER. Trimming took 1 base from V and 4 from J; bases not matched to a gene: 0. The CDR3 is 14 residues long. CDR3 protein: CASSQGQGNQPQHF. CDR3 sequence (DNA): TGCGCCAGCAGCCAAGGACAGGGGAATCAGCCCCAGCATTTT.

V and J are TRBV19 and TRBJ2-7; a possible D gene is TRBD1 (6 bases). CDR1 is LNHDA and CDR2 is SQIVND in the germline V gene (reference sequence). Trimming shortened V by 6 bases and J by 3 bases, and 12 bases separated the two germline ends. The CDR3 contains 13 residues. The CDR3 bases are TGTGCCAGTAGAAAGACAGGCTTCTACGAGCAGTACTTC. Its protein product is CASRKTGFYEQYF.

To note about this clone: Other DNA sequences from this sample encode an identical CDR3 as well. The rearrangement links TRBV6-5 to TRBJ1-3; 7 bases line up with TRBD1. The germline V gene encodes CDR1 MNHEY and CDR2 SVGAGI. J gave up 3 bases and V 6 bases, and 5 bases lay outside the gene matches. CDR3 length: 14 residues. The CDR3 coding sequence is TGTGCCAGCAGCCTAACAGGGGTTGGAAACACCATATATTTT. Protein: CASSLTGVGNTIYF.

The V and J genes are TRBV18 and TRBJ2-3; no definite D call. The germline V gene encodes CDR1 KGHSH and CDR2 LQKENI. The CDR3 is 14 amino acids. Trimming took off 3 bases at V and 4 bases at J, with 11 bases between the two ends. The DNA of the CDR3 is TGTGCCAGCTCACCCCGGTCTACCTCAGATACGCAGTATTTT. Protein: CASSPRSTSDTQYF.

This sequence joins TRBV4-3 and TRBJ1-3; D perhaps matches TRBD1 (5 bases). The CDR3 totals 15 residues. Trimming took 3 bases from V and 5 from J, leaving 14 bases between them. The germline CDR1 and CDR2 sequences are LGHNA and YSLEER. CDR3 sequence reads: CASSHEQGARNTIYF. CDR3 in DNA: TGCGCCAGCAGCCACGAGCAGGGTGCACGAAACACCATATATTTT.

The chain recombines TRBV7-2 with TRBJ2-6; tentative D call: TRBD2 (5 bases). The CDR3 is 15 residues long. Deletions cut 5 bases from V and 4 bases from J, with 12 bases between. Germline CDR1 reads SGHTA; CDR2 reads FQGNSA. Here the CDR3 DNA reads TGTGCCAGCAGCCGGCGGGCTTCCGGGGCCAACGTCCTGACTTTC. Protein product: CASSRRASGANVLTF.

The chain couples TRBV7-2 to TRBJ2-1; no definite D call. CDR1 and CDR2 from the germline V gene are SGHTA and FQGNSA. V gave up 7 bases and J gave up 4 bases, with 20 bases separating them. This CDR3 comprises 16 residues. CDR3 amino acids: CASKVLFGSSYNEQFF. CDR3 in DNA: TGTGCCAGCAAGGTTCTCTTTGGGTCTTCATACAATGAGCAGTTCTTC.

The J gene is TRBJ1-2, the V gene TRBV29-1; no definite D call. This CDR3 spans 11 amino acids. Per germline, CDR1 SQVTM and CDR2 ANQGSEA. Trimming left V 1 base short and J 6 bases short, with 6 bases between. The CDR3 loop is CSVEGVNGYTF. The CDR3 nucleotides read TGCAGCGTTGAAGGTGTAAATGGCTACACCTTC.

This sequence joins TRBV5-8 and TRBJ1-2; D not resolved. The CDR3 contains 14 residues. Trimming stripped 0 bases from V and 3 bases from J, with 9 bases between. CDR1 and CDR2 (germline): SGHTS, YDEGEE. Here the CDR3 reads CASSLDQRDYGYTF. DNA for the CDR3: TGTGCCAGCAGCTTGGACCAGAGAGACTATGGCTACACCTTC.

The rearrangement uses TRBV4-3 and TRBJ1-6; D might be TRBD1 (5 bases). The CDR3 is 15 residues long. With 0 bases removed from V and 7 bases from J, the gap between germline ends came to 10 bases. Germline V CDR1 and CDR2: LGHNA, YSLEER. CDR3 protein: CASSQEGTGNSPLHF. The CDR3 DNA follows: TGCGCCAGCAGCCAAGAGGGGACGGGGAATTCACCCCTCCACTTT.

This chain uses TRBV5-3 with TRBJ2-7; no reliable D call. TRBV5-3 is an open reading frame whose function is uncertain. This CDR3 contains 14 residues. Trimming pared 4 bases from V and 2 bases from J, leaving 13 bases between. The CDR3 nucleotides read TGTGCCAGAAGCAAACGGACGGAGACCTACGAGCAGTACTTC. Amino acid sequence: CARSKRTETYEQYF.

The rearrangement links TRBV6-1 to TRBJ2-1; possibly TRBD1 for D (5 bases). The length of the CDR3 is 14 residues. The V gene's germline CDR1 is MNHNS and CDR2 SASEGT. V was trimmed by 3 bases and J by 7 bases, leaving 13 bases between them. CDR3 nucleotide sequence: TGTGCCAGCAGTGATTACCAGGGTTTGAATGAGCAGTTCTTC. This gives the protein CASSDYQGLNEQFF.

The V and J genes are TRBV6-5 and TRBJ1-4; TRBD1 matches at 7 bases. J lost 0 bases, V lost 2 bases, and 3 bases had no gene match. Germline assignment: CDR1 MNHEY and CDR2 SVGAGI. The CDR3 loop spans 16 amino acids. CDR3 sequence (DNA): TGTGCCAGCAGTTACGGGACAGTTGCAACTAATGAAAAACTGTTTTTT. Translation: CASSYGTVATNEKLFF.

The rearrangement links TRBV5-1 to TRBJ2-5; D uncertain. V was cut by 4 bases and J by 2 bases, with 3 bases left in between. The CDR3 spans 11 residues. Germline values: CDR1 SGHRS, CDR2 YFSETQ. CDR3 in DNA: TGCGCCAGCAGCCGACAAGAGACCCAGTACTTC. Protein: CASSRQETQYF.

The CDR3 here is CASSSRQGGEQYF. The CDR3 nucleotides read TGTGCCAGCAGCTCCCGACAGGGCGGCGAGCAGTACTTC. The chain carries TRBV7-2 and TRBJ2-7, with 7 bases fitting TRBD1. The CDR3 sequence is 13 residues long. Per germline, CDR1 SGHTA and CDR2 FQGNSA. V was clipped by 4 bases and J by 6 bases; unmatched bases: 6.

The chain links TRBV6-6 to TRBJ2-7; no clear D gene. The ends were cut back, 8 bases at V and 2 bases at J, with 10 bases in the middle. The CDR3 has 12 residues. CDR1 is MNHNY, CDR2 SVGAGI, per germline (reference sequence). CDR3 amino acids: CASQDRPYEQYF. CDR3 bases: TGTGCCAGCCAGGACCGACCCTACGAGCAGTACTTC.

This chain joins TRBV9 and TRBJ2-1, with 7 bases that match TRBD1. The germline V gene encodes CDR1 SGDLS and CDR2 YYNGEE. This CDR3 has 13 residues. Trimming removed 1 base from V and 9 bases from J; junction bases left unmatched: 4. Here the CDR3 reads CASSVTGDGEQFF. The CDR3 DNA follows: TGTGCCAGCAGCGTAACAGGGGATGGTGAGCAGTTCTTC.

The chain carries TRBV7-9 and TRBJ2-1; a weak D match, TRBD2 (6 bases). Germline V gene data show CDR1 as SEHNR and CDR2 as FQNEAQ (reference sequence). The CDR3 runs 13 residues. The V end was cut by 5 bases, the J end by 11 bases, with 16 bases between. The CDR3 DNA follows: TGTGCCAGCAGCCCCCGGGAGCCTGATAAGCAGTTCTTC. Translation gives CASSPREPDKQFF.

The chain is built from TRBV6-5 and TRBJ2-7; D gene unclear. CDR1 is MNHEY, CDR2 SVGAGI, per germline. Trimming took 2 bases from V and 5 from J, leaving 10 bases between them. The length of the CDR3 is 13 residues. The CDR3 region has the DNA TGTGCCAGCAGTTACCGGGTAAAGGACGAGCAGTACTTC. It encodes CASSYRVKDEQYF.

The chain recombines TRBV27 with TRBJ2-3; D gene ambiguous. The V and J ends lost 2 bases and 0 bases respectively, with 18 bases between them. The germline V gene encodes CDR1 MNHEY and CDR2 SMNVEV (reference sequence). This CDR3 has 18 amino acids. The CDR3 DNA follows: TGTGCCAGCAGTTTAGGATCCCCCCGGCAGTCTAGCACAGATACGCAGTATTTT. Translating gives CASSLGSPRQSSTDTQYF.

This chain links TRBV29-1 with TRBJ1-5; perhaps TRBD1 as D (6 bases). The germline V gene has CDR1 SQVTM and CDR2 ANQGSEA. This CDR3 has 15 amino acids. Trimming removed 5 bases at V and 7 bases at J, with 21 bases between. The CDR3 here is CSVLYQGGGDQPQHF. CDR3 DNA: TGCAGCGTTTTATACCAGGGAGGGGGGGACCAGCCCCAGCATTTT.

J is TRBJ2-5 and V is TRBV11-2, with 9 bases aligning to TRBD2. The ends lost 6 bases at V and 7 bases at J; junction bases unmatched: 9. Germline CDR1 SGHAT, CDR2 FQNNGV. The length of the CDR3 is 14 residues. CDR3 bases: TGTGCCAGCAGTCCCGGGACTAGCCATGGGACCCAGTACTTC. Its protein product is CASSPGTSHGTQYF.

The chain recombines TRBV19 with TRBJ2-1; 8 nucleotides match TRBD1. Germline CDR1 LNHDA, CDR2 SQIVND (reference sequence). This CDR3 is built from 15 residues. After removal of 3 bases from V and 0 bases from J, the junction contained 1 base not matched to a gene. CDR3: CASSIDRGSYNEQFF. As DNA, the CDR3 is TGTGCCAGTAGTATCGACAGGGGCTCCTACAATGAGCAGTTCTTC.

V is TRBV9 and J is TRBJ2-7, with TRBD1 identical over 7 bases. The germline CDR1 and CDR2 sequences are SGDLS and YYNGEE. With V trimmed by 4 bases and J by 1 base, 5 bases remained unmatched. CDR3 length equals 14 residues. The CDR3 loop reads CASSSQTGSYEQYF. For the CDR3, the DNA is TGTGCCAGCAGCTCACAGACAGGGTCCTACGAGCAGTACTTC.